This TCR beta chain was sequenced in a study of blood T cells in healthy people across ages. About the study: About one barcoded beta molecule per two T cells came from capture by template switching.

Each sample gave at least 7 million isolated PBMCs. Study outcomes and limitations: One million T cells yielded diversity estimates that were considered underestimates.

A second PCR, run for roughly 6 to 11 cycles, used a sample-barcoded 5' primer plus a J-beta primer mix. One entry per CDR3 protein, called by TCRdb with MiXCR from the 5' RACE reads. The table shows roughly 1,500,000 distinct CDR3 sequences, with about 43% occurring only once. To note about this clonotype: The target antigen is unknown.

V shed 3 bases, J shed 0 bases, and the junction held 7 bases outside the gene matches. Looked up from germline, CDR1 is KGHDR and CDR2 is SFDVKD. This CDR3 comprises 17 residues. The sample was blood. This receptor was taken from a woman between 18 and 29 years old in good health. The chain has TRBV24-1 and TRBJ2-5; TRBD1 aligns across 9 bases. CDR3 sequence: CATSDRWGQGNQETQYF. As DNA, the CDR3 is TGTGCCACCAGTGATAGGTGGGGACAGGGTAACCAAGAGACCCAGTACTTC.